This T cell receptor beta chain was found in a study of cytomegalovirus exposure and HLA in healthy donors. V dropped 3 bases and J dropped 7; count of bases not matched to a gene: 2. The CDR3 contains 13 residues. Germline V gene sequence: CDR1 SGHRS, CDR2 YFSETQ. General study findings and limits: Reportedly, fewer N-insertions than the approximately 680-donor mean appeared in an Asian-associated ancestry cluster in a later analysis. Some highly shared sequence variants likely arose as a pipeline artifact. Previously analyzed data showed that most TCR beta V segments were productive at a frequency of about 90% or about 30%. Among TCR beta chains, those listed as cytomegalovirus-associated numbered 164.

Comments on this clone: Its target is unknown.

In the PCR, 60 Vbeta and 13 Jbeta primers were used. Sequencing used immunoSEQ multiplex PCR; TCRdb keeps in-frame clones, though not all of them. The sample consists of under 150,000 clones, approximately 80% of them appearing once. Sequenced sample: PBMCs. This TCR was recovered from a woman between 40 and 55 years old in good health and CMV-seropositive. The chain employs TRBV5-1 and TRBJ2-2; 8 nucleotides align to TRBD1. The CDR3 protein is CASSSGGNGELFF. The CDR3 DNA follows: TGCGCCAGCAGCTCAGGGGGCAACGGGGAGCTGTTTTTT.